The source of this T cell receptor (beta chain) is a study of blood T cell repertoires in COVID-19. Germline V gene sequence: CDR1 KGHDR, CDR2 SFDVKD. The CDR3 consists of 14 residues. V was clipped by 5 bases and J by 5 bases; unmatched bases: 4. Sequenced by immunoSEQ multiplex PCR; TCRdb stores in-frame clones only, minus some. The sample holds approximately 470,000 clones, 75% to 90% seen once. The sample comprised PBMCs or T cells enriched from blood (not recorded which). The TCR sequence derives from a woman between 18 and 29 years old who had recovered from COVID-19. The chain joins TRBV24-1 to TRBJ1-5; 8 bases line up with TRBD1. The CDR3 spells CATSAEDRDQPQHF. In DNA form, the CDR3 reads TGTGCCACCAGTGCCGAGGACAGGGATCAGCCCCAGCATTTT.